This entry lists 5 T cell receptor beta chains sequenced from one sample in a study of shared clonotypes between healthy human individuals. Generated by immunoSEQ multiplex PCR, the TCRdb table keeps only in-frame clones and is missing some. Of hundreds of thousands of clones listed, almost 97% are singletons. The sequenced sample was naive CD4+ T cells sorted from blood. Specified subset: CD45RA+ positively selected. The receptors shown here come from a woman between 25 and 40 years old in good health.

The CDR3 sequence: CASSQGPGTTGPQETQYF. As DNA, the CDR3 is TGCGCCAGCAGCCAAGGGCCTGGGACTACAGGGCCTCAAGAGACCCAGTACTTC. The chain combines TRBV4-1 with TRBJ2-5, with D perhaps matching TRBD2 (7 bases). The V and J ends lost 1 base and 2 bases respectively, with 20 bases between them. Germline loops: CDR1 MGHRA, CDR2 YSYEKL. The length of the CDR3 is 18 residues.

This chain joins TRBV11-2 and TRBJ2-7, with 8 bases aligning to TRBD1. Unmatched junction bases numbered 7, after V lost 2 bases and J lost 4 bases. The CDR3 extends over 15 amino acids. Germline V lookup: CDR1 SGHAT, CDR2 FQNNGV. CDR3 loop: CASSLMDRALYEQYF. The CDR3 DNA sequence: TGTGCCAGCAGCTTAATGGACAGGGCATTATACGAGCAGTACTTC.

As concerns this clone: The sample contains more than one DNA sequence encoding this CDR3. CDR3 loop: CASSLEGQPQHF. The CDR3 coding sequence is TGCGCCAGCAGCTTGGAAGGACAGCCCCAGCATTTT. This chain links TRBV5-1 with TRBJ1-5; no definite D call. Trimming stripped 0 bases from V and 7 bases from J, with 5 bases between. The germline CDR1 and CDR2 sequences are SGHRS and YFSETQ. The CDR3 spans 12 residues. Full variable domain (outside the CDR3, taken from reference TRBV5-1 and TRBJ1-5): KAGVTQTPRYLIKTRGQQVTLSCSPISGHRSVSWYQQTPGQGLQFLFEYFSETQRNKGNFPGRFSGRQFSNSRSEMNVSTLELGDSALYLCASSLEGQPQHFGDGTRLSIL.

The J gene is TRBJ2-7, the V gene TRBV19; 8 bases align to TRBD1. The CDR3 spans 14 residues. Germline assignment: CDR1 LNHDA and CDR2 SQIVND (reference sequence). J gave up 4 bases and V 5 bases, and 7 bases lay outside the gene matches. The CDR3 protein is CASSPDRAAYEQYF. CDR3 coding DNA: TGTGCCAGTAGTCCGGACAGGGCGGCTTACGAGCAGTACTTC.

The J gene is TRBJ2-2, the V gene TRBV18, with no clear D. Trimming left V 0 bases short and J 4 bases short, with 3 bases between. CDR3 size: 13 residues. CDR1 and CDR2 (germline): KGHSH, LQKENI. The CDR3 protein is CASSPPLTGELFF. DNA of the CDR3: TGTGCCAGCTCACCACCGCTCACCGGGGAGCTGTTTTTT.